These 11 T cell receptor beta chains originate from one sample sequenced in a study of T cell responses to AZD1222 COVID-19 vaccine. The data were produced by immunoSEQ multiplex PCR, yet TCRdb's version contains in-frame clones alone and is incomplete. Here the sample spans 150,000 to 170,000 clones, about 88% being singletons. The input for sequencing was peripheral blood, taken on day 0 of AZD1222 vaccination. Source of these receptors: an adult in good health.

The chain recombines TRBV12-5 with TRBJ2-6; D is uncertain. Germline V gene data show CDR1 as LGHNT and CDR2 as FRNRAP. The CDR3 runs 13 residues. V was cut by 5 bases and J by 4 bases, with 6 bases left in between. Written as DNA, the CDR3 is TGTGCTAGTGGTCCCTCCGGGGCCAACGTCCTGACTTTC. Amino acid sequence: CASGPSGANVLTF.

The chain joins TRBV3-1 (or the pseudogene TRBV3-2) to TRBJ2-6, with D possibly being TRBD1 (5 bases). Trimming left V 4 bases short and J 3 bases short, with 13 bases between. CDR1 and CDR2 from the germline V gene are LGHDT and YNNKEL (reference sequence). The CDR3 sequence is 16 residues long. CDR3 amino acids: CASSPTSQGGANVLTF. The CDR3 nucleotides read TGTGCCAGCAGCCCAACAAGTCAGGGTGGGGCCAACGTCCTGACTTTC.

A remark on this clone: Compared with germline, one end of the junction differs, possibly owing to a read error. V and J are TRBV9 and TRBJ1-3; 10 bases align to TRBD1. Germline values: CDR1 SGDLS, CDR2 YYNGEE. The CDR3 contains 16 residues. This CDR3 reads CASNVGTGASGNTIYF. In nucleotides, the CDR3 is TGTGCCAGCAACGTAGGGACAGGGGCCTCTGGAAACACCATATATTTT.

V and J are TRBV27 and TRBJ2-3; 7 nucleotides match TRBD2. Germline V gene sequence: CDR1 MNHEY, CDR2 SMNVEV (reference sequence). CDR3 length: 16 amino acids. V lost 1 base, J lost 2 bases, and 6 bases stayed unmatched. The CDR3 here is CASSLFAGVITDTQYF. The CDR3 coding sequence is TGTGCCAGCAGTTTATTTGCGGGGGTGATCACAGATACGCAGTATTTT.

The V gene is TRBV7-8, the J gene TRBJ1-6; D is ambiguous. In germline, CDR1 is SGHVS, CDR2 FQNEAQ. The CDR3 is 15 amino acids. Trimming shortened V by 2 bases and J by 0 bases, and 5 bases separated the two germline ends. CDR3 protein: CASSLRSSYNSPLHF. The CDR3 region has the DNA TGTGCCAGCAGCTTAAGGAGCTCCTATAATTCACCCCTCCACTTT.

V gene TRBV28 combines with J gene TRBJ2-3; 13 bases are a match to TRBD2. Per the germline V gene, CDR1 is MDHEN and CDR2 is SYDVKM. V lost 6 bases to trimming and J lost 1 base; unmatched junction nucleotides: 7. The CDR3 runs to 17 residues. Here the CDR3 reads CASSPIGTSGGTDTQYF. The CDR3 coding sequence is TGTGCCAGCAGCCCAATCGGGACTAGCGGGGGCACAGATACGCAGTATTTT. The full variable domain, rest sourced from reference TRBV28 and TRBJ2-3, is DVKVTQSSRYLVKRTGEKVFLECVQDMDHENMFWYRQDPGLGLRLIYFSYDVKMKEKGDIPEGYSVSREKKERFSLILESASTNQTSMYLCASSPIGTSGGTDTQYFGPGTRLTVL.

The CDR3 DNA follows: TGTGCCAGCTCACCGACAGGGGCAGCGGGAAACACCATATATTTT. Residues: CASSPTGAAGNTIYF. The gene calls are TRBV18 and TRBJ1-3, with TRBD1 matching over 8 bases. The CDR3 is 15 residues long. Germline lookup yields CDR1 KGHSH and CDR2 LQKENI. After removal of 3 bases from V and 4 bases from J, the junction contained 5 bases not matched to a gene.

The chain carries TRBV5-4 and TRBJ1-4; D possibly corresponds to TRBD1 (5 bases). CDR3 length: 14 amino acids. The V gene lost 4 bases and the J gene lost 3 bases, with 10 bases spanning the gap. Per germline, CDR1 SGHNT and CDR2 YYREEE (reference sequence). The CDR3 nucleotides are TGTGCCAGCAGCCTATGGGGGGCTAATGAAAAACTGTTTTTT. Protein product: CASSLWGANEKLFF.

The V and J genes are TRBV28 and TRBJ2-1, with TRBD2 as a possible D gene (7 bases). The CDR3 has 12 residues. Per germline, CDR1 MDHEN and CDR2 SYDVKM. V was trimmed by 1 base and J by 14 bases, leaving 12 bases between them. The CDR3 region has the DNA TGTGCCAGCAGTTTATTGACGGGGGGCGAGTTCTTC. Its protein product is CASSLLTGGEFF.

This chain links TRBV7-8 with TRBJ2-3, with a weak D call TRBD2 (6 bases). There are 15 residues in the CDR3. V was pared by 3 bases and J by 1 base, with 11 bases between. Germline V lookup: CDR1 SGHVS, CDR2 FQNEAQ. In DNA, the CDR3 is TGTGCCAGCAGCTTTCTTACGGGGGGCACAGATACGCAGTATTTT. Residues: CASSFLTGGTDTQYF. Using reference TRBV7-8 and TRBJ2-3 for the parts outside the CDR3, the full variable domain is GAGVSQSPRYKVAKRGQDVALRCDPISGHVSLFWYQQALGQGPEFLTYFQNEAQLDKSGLPSDRFFAERPEGSVSTLKIQRTQQEDSAVYLCASSFLTGGTDTQYFGPGTRLTVL.

This sequence joins TRBV5-4 and TRBJ1-1; no clear D. This CDR3 is 14 amino acids long. CDR1 and CDR2 from the germline V gene are SGHNT and YYREEE (reference sequence). V lost 4 bases, J lost 4 bases, and 14 bases lay in between. CDR3 sequence reads: CASSREVLVTEAFF. The CDR3 nucleotides read TGTGCCAGCAGCCGAGAGGTCCTGGTCACTGAAGCTTTCTTT.